This T cell receptor (beta chain) was found in a study of blood T cell repertoires in COVID-19. About the research overall: Sample material is recorded as cDNA or gDNA derived from T cells, B-cell-depleted T cells, or PBMCs.

The trim removed 4 bases at V and 5 bases at J, leaving 17 bases unmatched. This CDR3 has 18 amino acids. CDR1 and CDR2 from the germline V gene are SGHVS and FQNEAQ. In its sample, this clone was seen once. Clones were sequenced by immunoSEQ multiplex PCR, and TCRdb holds only the in-frame ones, with some missing. The sample has approximately 62,000 clones, over 60% seen once. The sequencing sample was made of peripheral blood. The sequence derives from a woman aged 50 to 60 with active or convalescent COVID-19. The J gene is TRBJ2-7, the V gene TRBV7-8; 10 bases map to TRBD2. CDR3: CASSSREWLAGATNEQYF. CDR3 bases: TGTGCCAGCAGCTCTAGAGAGTGGCTAGCGGGAGCGACCAACGAGCAGTACTTC.